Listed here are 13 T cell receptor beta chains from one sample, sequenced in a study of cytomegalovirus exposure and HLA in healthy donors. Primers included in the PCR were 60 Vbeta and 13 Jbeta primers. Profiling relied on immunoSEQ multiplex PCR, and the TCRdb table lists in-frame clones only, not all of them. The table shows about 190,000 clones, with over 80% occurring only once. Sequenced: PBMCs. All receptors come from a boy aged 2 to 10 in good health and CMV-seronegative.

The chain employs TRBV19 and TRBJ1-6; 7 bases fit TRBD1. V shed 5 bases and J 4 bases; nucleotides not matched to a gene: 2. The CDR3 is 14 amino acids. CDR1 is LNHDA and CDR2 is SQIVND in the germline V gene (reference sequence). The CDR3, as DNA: TGTGCCAGTAGTGGGACAGAATATAATTCACCCCTCCACTTT. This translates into CASSGTEYNSPLHF.

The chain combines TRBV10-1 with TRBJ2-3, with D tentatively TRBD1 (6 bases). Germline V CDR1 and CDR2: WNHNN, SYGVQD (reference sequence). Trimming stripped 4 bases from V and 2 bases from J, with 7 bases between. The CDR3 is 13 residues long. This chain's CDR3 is CASSGTATDTQYF. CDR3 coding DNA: TGCGCCAGCAGTGGGACAGCCACAGATACGCAGTATTTT.

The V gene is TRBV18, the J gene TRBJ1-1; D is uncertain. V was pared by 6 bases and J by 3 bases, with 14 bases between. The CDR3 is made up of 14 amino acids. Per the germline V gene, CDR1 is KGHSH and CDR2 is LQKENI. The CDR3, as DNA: TGTGCCAGCTCGCCCCCGGAGAAGGACACTGAAGCTTTCTTT. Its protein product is CASSPPEKDTEAFF.

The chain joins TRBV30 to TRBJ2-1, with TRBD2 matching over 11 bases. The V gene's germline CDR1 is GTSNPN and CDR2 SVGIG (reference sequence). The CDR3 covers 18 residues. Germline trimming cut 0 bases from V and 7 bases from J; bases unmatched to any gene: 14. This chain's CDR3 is CAWSVKGANSGRANEQFF. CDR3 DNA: TGTGCCTGGAGTGTAAAGGGGGCAAATAGCGGGAGGGCTAATGAGCAGTTCTTC.

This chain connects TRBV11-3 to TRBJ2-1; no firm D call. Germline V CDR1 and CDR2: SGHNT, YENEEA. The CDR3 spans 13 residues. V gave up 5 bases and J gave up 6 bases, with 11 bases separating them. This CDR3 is CASSLSSVNEQFF. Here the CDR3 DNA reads TGTGCCAGCAGCCTTAGCAGTGTCAATGAGCAGTTCTTC.

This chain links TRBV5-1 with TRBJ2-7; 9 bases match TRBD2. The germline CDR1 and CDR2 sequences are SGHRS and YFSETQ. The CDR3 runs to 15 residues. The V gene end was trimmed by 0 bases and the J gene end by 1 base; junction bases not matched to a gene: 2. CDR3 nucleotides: TGCGCCAGCAGCTTGGCTAGCGGGGTGTCCTACGAGCAGTACGTC. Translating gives CASSLASGVSYEQYV.

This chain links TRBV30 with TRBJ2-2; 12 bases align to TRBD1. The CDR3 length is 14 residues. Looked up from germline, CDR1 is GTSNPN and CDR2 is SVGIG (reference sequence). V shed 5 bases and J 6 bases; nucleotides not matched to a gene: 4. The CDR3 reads CAWGRDRGPGELFF. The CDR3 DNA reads TGTGCCTGGGGCCGGGACAGGGGGCCCGGGGAGCTGTTTTTT.

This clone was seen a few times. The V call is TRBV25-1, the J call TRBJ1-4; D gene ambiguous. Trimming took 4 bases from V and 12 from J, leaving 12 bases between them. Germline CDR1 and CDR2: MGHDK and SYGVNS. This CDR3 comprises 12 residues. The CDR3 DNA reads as TGTGCCAGCAGTGGACAAACGTCGGAACTGTTTTTT. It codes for CASSGQTSELFF.

CDR3 sequence: CASSPRTSGSYEQYF. The CDR3 DNA reads as TGTGCCAGCAGTCCTAGGACTAGCGGCTCCTACGAGCAGTACTTC. V usage is TRBV11-1 and J usage is TRBJ2-5; 10 bases map to TRBD2. The end of the DNA aligns better with TRBJ2-7, so the J call may be wrong. CDR3 length: 15 amino acids. CDR1 is SGHAT and CDR2 is FQDESV in the germline V gene (reference sequence).

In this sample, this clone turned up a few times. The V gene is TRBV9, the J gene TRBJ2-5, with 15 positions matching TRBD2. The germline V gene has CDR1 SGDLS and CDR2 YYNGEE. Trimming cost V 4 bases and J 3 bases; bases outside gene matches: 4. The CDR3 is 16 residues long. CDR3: CASSPRTSGREETQYF. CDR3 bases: TGTGCCAGCAGCCCAAGGACTAGCGGGAGGGAAGAGACCCAGTACTTC.

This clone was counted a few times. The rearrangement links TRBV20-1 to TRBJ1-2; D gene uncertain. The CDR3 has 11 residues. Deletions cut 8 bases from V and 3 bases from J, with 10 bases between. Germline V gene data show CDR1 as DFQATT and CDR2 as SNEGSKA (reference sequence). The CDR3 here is CSRRTDYGYTF. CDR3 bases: TGCAGTCGGAGGACGGACTATGGCTACACCTTC.

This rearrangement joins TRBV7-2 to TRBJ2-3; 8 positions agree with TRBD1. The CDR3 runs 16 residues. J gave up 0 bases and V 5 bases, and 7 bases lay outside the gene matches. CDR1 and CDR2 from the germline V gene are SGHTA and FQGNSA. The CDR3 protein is CASSEGTGLSTDTQYF. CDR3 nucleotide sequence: TGTGCCAGCAGCGAAGGGACAGGCCTTAGCACAGATACGCAGTATTTT.

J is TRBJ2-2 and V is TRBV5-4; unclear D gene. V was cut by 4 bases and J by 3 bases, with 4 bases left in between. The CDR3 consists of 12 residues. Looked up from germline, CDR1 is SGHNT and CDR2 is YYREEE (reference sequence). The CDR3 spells CASSLYTGELFF. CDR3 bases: TGTGCCAGCAGCCTCTACACCGGGGAGCTGTTTTTT.